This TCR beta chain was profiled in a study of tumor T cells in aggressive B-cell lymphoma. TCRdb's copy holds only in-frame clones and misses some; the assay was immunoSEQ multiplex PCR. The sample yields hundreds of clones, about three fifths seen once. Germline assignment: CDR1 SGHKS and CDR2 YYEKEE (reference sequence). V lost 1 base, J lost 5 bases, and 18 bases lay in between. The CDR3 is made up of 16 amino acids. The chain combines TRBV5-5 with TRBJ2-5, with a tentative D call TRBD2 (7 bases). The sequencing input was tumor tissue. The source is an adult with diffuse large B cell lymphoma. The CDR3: CASSLREVEGGETQYF. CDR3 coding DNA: TGTGCCAGCAGCTTGAGGGAGGTGGAGGGGGGGGAGACCCAGTACTTC.